This T cell receptor (beta chain) was recovered during a study of post-analysis software for immune sequencing data. Study at large: The cohort encompassed relapsing-remitting, secondary progressive and progressive-relapsing multiple sclerosis disease courses.

Researchers reported that TCR beta cDNA libraries carried unique molecular identifiers. TCRdb independently ran MiXCR on the PCR reads; one entry per CDR3 protein. The sample shows roughly 800,000 distinct CDR3 sequences, approximately 50% of them seen only once. The sequencing sample was made of blood. This TCR was recovered from a girl aged 5-17 years with multiple sclerosis.

The chain's CDR3 is CASSLGTAEEQYF. The CDR3 DNA sequence: TGTGCCAGCTCCTTGGGGACAGCGGAGGAGCAGTACTTC. J is TRBJ2-7 and V is TRBV9; 7 bases are a match to TRBD1. The germline gives CDR1 SGDLS, CDR2 YYNGEE. This CDR3 is 13 amino acids long. V lost 7 bases and J lost 7; bases outside the gene matches: 11.